These 29 T cell receptor beta chains originate from one sample sequenced in a study of blood T cells in healthy people across ages. For the second PCR, which ran for about 7 to 12 cycles, a sample-barcoded 5' primer and a J-beta primer mix were used. MiXCR was run by TCRdb on the 5' RACE reads, yielding one entry per CDR3 protein. This sample yields about 760,000 distinct CDR3 sequences, of which approximately 53% are seen a single time; around 24% belongs to the top ten. The sample was blood. The source is a man aged 40-49 years in good health.

V is TRBV12-3 or TRBV12-4 and J is TRBJ2-4, with 7 nucleotides matching TRBD1. CDR3 size: 15 residues. J was trimmed by 0 bases and V by 7 bases; bases with no gene match: 6. Here the CDR3 reads CASINTGVAKNIQYF. CDR3 in DNA: TGTGCCAGCATTAATACAGGGGTAGCCAAAAACATTCAGTACTTC.

The chain links TRBV20-1 to TRBJ2-3, with D possibly TRBD1 on 6 matching bases. Germline values: CDR1 DFQATT, CDR2 SNEGSKA (reference sequence). The CDR3 sequence is 15 residues long. With 0 bases removed from V and 1 base from J, the gap between germline ends came to 11 bases. DNA of the CDR3: TGCAGTGCTAGAGATCGACAGGCTGGCACAGATACGCAGTATTTT. Translating gives CSARDRQAGTDTQYF.

The gene calls are TRBV4-1 and TRBJ2-7; D is possibly TRBD2 (6 bases). V was cut by 4 bases and J by 3 bases, with 16 bases left in between. The CDR3 is 15 residues long. Germline V gene data show CDR1 as MGHRA and CDR2 as YSYEKL. DNA for the CDR3: TGCGCCAGCAGCCGCGTGGAGGGCCCCGACTACGAGCAGTACTTC. This encodes CASSRVEGPDYEQYF.

This clonotype was recorded a few times. This sequence joins TRBV20-1 and TRBJ2-1; unclear D gene. The CDR3 is made up of 15 amino acids. Deletions cut 4 bases from V and 3 bases from J, with 16 bases between. Germline V gene sequence: CDR1 DFQATT, CDR2 SNEGSKA (reference sequence). The CDR3 bases are TGCAGTGCTAAGCCCAGAGAATCCCACTACAATGAGCAGTTCTTC. This sequence encodes CSAKPRESHYNEQFF.

This CDR3 reads CASRGQRSSTDTQYF. Here the CDR3 DNA reads TGTGCCAGCAGGGGACAGAGATCAAGCACAGATACGCAGTATTTT. The J gene is TRBJ2-3, the V gene TRBV14, with TRBD1 matching 7 bases. This CDR3 has 15 amino acids. CDR1 is SGHDN, CDR2 FVKESK, per germline. Unmatched junction bases numbered 6, after V lost 6 bases and J lost 0 bases.

The rearrangement links TRBV7-3 to TRBJ1-2; D is perhaps TRBD1 (5 bases). This CDR3 spans 13 amino acids. CDR1 SGHTA and CDR2 FQGTGA come from the germline V gene. Trimming removed 3 bases at V and 7 bases at J, with 12 bases between. The CDR3 protein is CASSLGVGTGYTF. CDR3 DNA: TGTGCCAGCAGCTTGGGCGTAGGGACTGGCTACACCTTC.

The V call is TRBV7-2, the J call TRBJ2-7; D gene uncertain. V was cut by 2 bases and J by 2 bases, with 13 bases left in between. The CDR3 consists of 15 residues. Looked up from germline, CDR1 is SGHTA and CDR2 is FQGNSA. The CDR3 region has the DNA TGTGCCAGCAGCTTAATAAGCAGACCTCCCTACGAGCAGTACTTC. Amino acids: CASSLISRPPYEQYF.

The V and J genes are TRBV7-6 and TRBJ2-5; the match to TRBD1 covers 7 bases. The J call may be incorrect, as the DNA end agrees better with TRBJ2-7. There are 15 residues in the CDR3. The germline V gene encodes CDR1 SGHVS and CDR2 FNYEAQ. CDR3 nucleotide sequence: TGTGCCAGCAGCTTAGACGGGACAGAATCGGGCGAGCAGTACTTC. It encodes CASSLDGTESGEQYF.

CDR3 bases: TGTGCCAGTGAACCGGGACACCTTAATTCACCCCTCCACTTT. It specifies CASEPGHLNSPLHF. The chain has TRBV11-2 and TRBJ1-6; D is perhaps TRBD1 (6 bases). CDR3 length equals 14 residues. V lost 9 bases, J lost 6 bases, and 15 bases lay in between. CDR1 and CDR2 (germline): SGHAT, FQNNGV.

The chain carries TRBV7-2 and TRBJ2-1; 7 bases are a match to TRBD2. Germline CDR1 is SGHTA and CDR2 is FQGNSA. This CDR3 is 16 amino acids long. J lost 10 bases, V lost 4 bases, and 16 bases had no gene match. In nucleotides, the CDR3 is TGTGCCAGCAGCTCCAATACGTGGGAGGGAGTTCGGGAGCAGTTCTTC. Encoded protein: CASSSNTWEGVREQFF.

The CDR3 DNA reads TGTGCCAGCAGCATCTTAAGGGCGAACACTGAAGCTTTCTTT. As protein: CASSILRANTEAFF. The chain combines TRBV6-2 or TRBV6-3 with TRBJ1-1, with D unresolved. The length of the CDR3 is 14 residues. V shed 6 bases and J shed 1 base, with 12 bases lying between them. Germline-derived CDR1 and CDR2 are MNHEY and SVGEGT.

In this sample, this clonotype turned up once. The V and J genes are TRBV5-1 and TRBJ2-7; 9 bases agree with TRBD1. The CDR3 runs 14 residues. Losses at the gene ends were 0 bases for V and 7 bases for J; bases not matched to a gene: 5. Germline-derived CDR1 and CDR2 are SGHRS and YFSETQ. The CDR3 sequence is CASSLGTGDREQYF. CDR3 nucleotides: TGCGCCAGCAGCTTGGGGACAGGGGACCGGGAGCAGTACTTC.

This chain links TRBV20-1 with TRBJ2-3; 9 bases line up with TRBD2. Germline V gives CDR1 DFQATT, CDR2 SNEGSKA (reference sequence). The CDR3 has 13 residues. The CDR3 coding sequence is TGCAGCGCACCCGGGCAGCGGGGGGTTACGCAGTATTTT. It yields the protein CSAPGQRGVTQYF.

The chain carries TRBV7-2 and TRBJ1-2; perhaps TRBD1 as D (5 bases). This CDR3 comprises 14 residues. V gave up 0 bases and J gave up 4 bases, with 9 bases separating them. CDR1 and CDR2 (germline): SGHTA, FQGNSA. The DNA of the CDR3 is TGTGCCAGCAGCTTAGCGTCAGGGATCTATGGCTACACCTTC. Protein: CASSLASGIYGYTF.

This clonotype came up once. This chain uses TRBV20-1 with TRBJ2-1; no definite D call. The CDR3 spans 16 residues. Looked up from germline, CDR1 is DFQATT and CDR2 is SNEGSKA (reference sequence). The V end lost 0 bases, the J end lost 4 bases, and 16 bases lay between the germline ends. DNA for the CDR3: TGCAGTGCTAGAGATCCGCATGACCAGCGATACAATGAGCAGTTCTTC. It yields the protein CSARDPHDQRYNEQFF.

This clonotype was counted between two and nine times. The V and J genes are TRBV27 and TRBJ2-7, with D uncertain. Germline CDR1 reads MNHEY; CDR2 reads SMNVEV (reference sequence). The CDR3 runs to 14 residues. V lost 4 bases, J lost 6 bases, and 16 bases lay in between. The CDR3 reads CASSSYRADGEQYF. CDR3 nucleotide sequence: TGTGCCAGCAGTTCCTATCGCGCGGACGGCGAGCAGTACTTC.

The chain combines TRBV20-1 with TRBJ2-7; 7 bases align to TRBD1. The trim removed 5 bases at V and 3 bases at J, leaving 7 bases unmatched. The germline CDR1 and CDR2 sequences are DFQATT and SNEGSKA (reference sequence). CDR3 size: 13 residues. The CDR3 here is CSAPHRQGYEQYF. CDR3 DNA sequence: TGCAGTGCTCCCCACCGACAGGGCTACGAGCAGTACTTC.

The gene calls are TRBV25-1 and TRBJ2-1, with TRBD1 identical over 7 bases. The CDR3 totals 18 residues. V lost 4 bases to trimming and J lost 0 bases; unmatched junction nucleotides: 12. Germline CDR1 and CDR2: MGHDK and SYGVNS. CDR3 nucleotide sequence: TGTGCCAGCAGTGCGCGCCTCGGGACAGTAAGCTCCTACAATGAGCAGTTCTTC. Its protein is CASSARLGTVSSYNEQFF.

The chain links TRBV29-1 to TRBJ2-1, with D perhaps TRBD2 (5 bases). The CDR3 has 13 amino acids. Germline V gene data show CDR1 as SQVTM and CDR2 as ANQGSEA. Trimming stripped 3 bases from V and 6 bases from J, with 12 bases between. This CDR3 is CSVDERTLNEQFF. For the CDR3, the DNA is TGCAGCGTTGATGAGCGGACCCTCAATGAGCAGTTCTTC.

CDR3 DNA sequence: TGCAGTGCTAGAGATGCTAGCGGGCACACAGATACGCAGTATTTT. It translates to CSARDASGHTDTQYF. The chain is built from TRBV20-1 and TRBJ2-3; 8 positions agree with TRBD2. Germline trimming cut 0 bases from V and 2 bases from J; bases unmatched to any gene: 4. The CDR3 is 15 amino acids. Germline V gene sequence: CDR1 DFQATT, CDR2 SNEGSKA (reference sequence).

The V gene is TRBV28, the J gene TRBJ1-2; D possibly corresponds to TRBD1 (6 bases). Trimming removed 5 bases at V and 2 bases at J, with 12 bases between. The CDR3 runs 14 residues. From germline, CDR1 is MDHEN and CDR2 SYDVKM. CDR3 DNA: TGTGCCAGCAGTCCCGCAGACAGGAACTATGGCTACACCTTC. Translated, it gives CASSPADRNYGYTF.

This sequence joins TRBV12-3 or TRBV12-4 and TRBJ2-7; 7 positions agree with TRBD1. The CDR3 is 15 amino acids. V shed 3 bases, J shed 2 bases, and the junction held 7 bases outside the gene matches. CDR3 protein: CASSFSDQGAYEQYF. CDR3 bases: TGTGCCAGCAGTTTTAGCGACCAGGGGGCCTACGAGCAGTACTTC.

The rearrangement links TRBV7-8 to TRBJ2-3; no firm D call. Trimming pared 5 bases from V and 1 base from J, leaving 19 bases between. Germline assignment: CDR1 SGHVS and CDR2 FQNEAQ. The CDR3 length is 17 residues. The CDR3 sequence: CASSVRPTPRGTDTQYF. CDR3 nucleotide sequence: TGTGCCAGCAGCGTTAGACCGACACCCCGCGGCACAGATACGCAGTATTTT.

This clonotype was observed a few times. The chain joins TRBV25-1 to TRBJ2-7; D unresolved. The germline V gene encodes CDR1 MGHDK and CDR2 SYGVNS. The CDR3 length is 12 residues. V gave up 6 bases and J gave up 4 bases, with 10 bases separating them. The CDR3 sequence is CASSDQVYEQYF. The CDR3 bases are TGTGCCAGCAGCGACCAGGTTTACGAGCAGTACTTC.

The chain employs TRBV20-1 and TRBJ2-1; 13 positions agree with TRBD2. Germline CDR1 DFQATT, CDR2 SNEGSKA (reference sequence). This CDR3 contains 15 residues. V was pared by 4 bases and J by 8 bases, with 8 bases of the junction left unmatched. The CDR3 spells CSATQTSGGLDEQFF. The DNA of the CDR3 is TGCAGTGCTACCCAGACTAGCGGGGGGTTGGATGAGCAGTTCTTC.

The gene calls are TRBV6-6 and TRBJ1-1; tentative D call: TRBD1 (6 bases). Trimming left V 0 bases short and J 2 bases short, with 10 bases between. The CDR3 consists of 15 residues. Germline CDR1 and CDR2: MNHNY and SVGAGI (reference sequence). The CDR3 DNA reads as TGTGCCAGCAGTTACTCGATGGACAGTAACACTGAAGCTTTCTTT. It yields the protein CASSYSMDSNTEAFF.

Notes on this clonotype: Possible read error: a much larger clone is one base away. The rearrangement links TRBV28 to TRBJ2-4, with D possibly TRBD2 on 5 matching bases. The CDR3 extends over 14 amino acids. Germline V lookup: CDR1 MDHEN, CDR2 SYDVKM. Trimming cost V 6 bases and J 8 bases, with 17 bases left between them. The CDR3 spells CASRRRGIQDIQYF. The CDR3 bases are TGTGCCAGCAGGCGACGGGGAATTCAAGACATTCAGTACTTC.

The table lists this clonotype with a few counts. J is TRBJ2-5 and V is TRBV6-2 or TRBV6-3; no clear D gene. The J call may be mistaken, given a closer DNA end match to TRBJ2-7. Germline CDR1 is MNHEY and CDR2 is SVGEGT. The CDR3 totals 13 residues. This CDR3 is CASSNQDGYEQYF. CDR3 bases: TGTGCCAGCAGTAACCAAGATGGCTACGAGCAGTACTTC.

This clonotype has just a few counts. The chain employs TRBV4-3 and TRBJ2-7; D may be TRBD1 or TRBD2 (6 bases each). V gave up 0 bases and J gave up 2 bases, with 14 bases separating them. Germline CDR1 and CDR2: LGHNA and YSLEER. CDR3 length: 16 amino acids. DNA of the CDR3: TGCGCCAGCAGCCAAGATGTTGCAGGGGAGGCCTACGAGCAGTACTTC. Translated, it gives CASSQDVAGEAYEQYF.